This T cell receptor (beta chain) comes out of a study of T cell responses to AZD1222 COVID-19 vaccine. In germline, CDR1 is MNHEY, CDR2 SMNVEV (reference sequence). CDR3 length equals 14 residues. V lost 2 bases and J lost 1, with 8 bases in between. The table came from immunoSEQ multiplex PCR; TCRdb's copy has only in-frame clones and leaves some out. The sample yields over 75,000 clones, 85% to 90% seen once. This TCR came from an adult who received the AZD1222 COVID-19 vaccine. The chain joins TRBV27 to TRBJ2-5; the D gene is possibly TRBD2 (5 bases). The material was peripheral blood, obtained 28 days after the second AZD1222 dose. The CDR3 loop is CASSLMGSQETQYF. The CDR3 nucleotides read TGTGCCAGCAGTTTAATGGGGAGCCAAGAGACCCAGTACTTC.